This is a list of T cell receptor beta chains from one sample in a study of circulating and synovial CD4+ cells in juvenile arthritis. Generated by immunoSEQ multiplex PCR, the TCRdb table keeps only in-frame clones and is missing some. The table has around 1,400 clones, 88% seen once. Sequenced input: HLA-DR+ CD4+ T cells from blood. The receptors originated from a human patient with juvenile idiopathic arthritis. Some clones in this sample may be carry-over from other donors' samples. Each CDR3 is given with its conserved first and last residue. D genes are given only for firm matches. Clone size is given for some rows only: seen once, a few or many times, or a class if the clone is expanded.

-,TRBV27,TRBJ1-5,TRBD1,TGTGCCAGCAAGATAAAGGGGACAGCTAATCAGCCCCAGCATTTT,CASKIKGTANQPQHF
-,TRBV19,TRBJ2-2,TRBD2,TGTGCCAGTAGTATCAAAGGAGCAGCGGGAGAGATGAGGGAGCTGTTTTTT,CASSIKGAAGEMRELFF
once,TRBV27,TRBJ1-1,TRBD1,TGTGCCAGCAGTTCCCACAGGGGACCCTTGAACACTGAAGCTTTCTTT,CASSSHRGPLNTEAFF
-,TRBV7-2,TRBJ2-5,-,TGTGCCAGCAGCTTAGCGCTGGGACTGTGGTACCAAGAGACCCAGTACTTC,CASSLALGLWYQETQYF
-,TRBV6-1,TRBJ2-1,TRBD2,TGTGCCAGCAGAATAGCGGGAGCCCCTTTACATGAGCAGTTCTTC,CASRIAGAPLHEQFF
once,TRBV18,TRBJ2-4,-,TGTGCCAGCTCACCTGTTAGCGGAAACATTCAGTACTTC,CASSPVSGNIQYF
-,TRBV4-1,TRBJ2-2,-,TGCGCCAGCAGCCAGCGGGACTCCTTAACCGGGGAGCTGTTTTTT,CASSQRDSLTGELFF
-,TRBV28,TRBJ2-4,-,TGTGCCAGCAGTAAGACACGTCTAGCCAAAAACATTCAGTACTTC,CASSKTRLAKNIQYF
-,TRBV5-1,TRBJ2-7,-,TGCGCCAGCAGCTTGGATCCAGGAGGAGAGCAGTACTTC,CASSLDPGGEQYF
-,TRBV30,TRBJ1-1,-,TGTGCCTGGCTAATGAACACTGAAGCTTTCTTT,CAWLMNTEAFF
-,TRBV5-1,TRBJ1-2,-,TGCGCCAGCAGCCCCTGGGGGGATTTGGCCTATGGCTACACCTTC,CASSPWGDLAYGYTF
-,TRBV7-2,TRBJ1-6,-,TGTGCCAGCAGCCATTCCAAATCACGGGGAGATTCACCCCTCCACTTT,CASSHSKSRGDSPLHF
-,TRBV27,TRBJ1-3,TRBD1,TGTGCCAGCAGACCAGTACCGGGACAGGGTCCTGGAAACACCATATATTTT,CASRPVPGQGPGNTIYF
once,TRBV7-8,TRBJ2-7,TRBD1,TGTGCCAGCAGCTTAGATTTTTTCGGGACAGAAGCCTACGAGCAGTACTTC,CASSLDFFGTEAYEQYF
-,TRBV11-2,TRBJ1-1,-,TGTGCCAGCAGCCACAGACAGGAGAACACTGAAGCTTTCTTT,CASSHRQENTEAFF
-,TRBV10-1,TRBJ2-3,TRBD2,TGCGCCAGCAGTGAGTTAAGAGCGGGGTTGACAGATACGCAGTATTTT,CASSELRAGLTDTQYF
once,TRBV27,TRBJ2-7,TRBD1,TGTGCCAGCAGTTTATTCCGGGACAGGGGAATTGGCGAGCAGTACTTC,CASSLFRDRGIGEQYF
-,TRBV10-3,TRBJ2-3,TRBD1,TGTGCCATCAGCGGGGACAGGGGGAAATCAGATACGCAGTATTTT,CAISGDRGKSDTQYF
-,TRBV19,TRBJ1-2,TRBD1,TGTGCCAGTAGTATGCGACAGGGTAACTATGGCTACACCTTC,CASSMRQGNYGYTF
-,TRBV11-1,TRBJ2-7,-,TGTGCCAGCAGCAACAGGGCCCTCGAGCAGTACTTC,CASSNRALEQYF
-,TRBV5-6,TRBJ1-4,TRBD1,TGTGCCAGCAGCCAGGAAAGGGGGCCTAATGAAAAACTGTTTTTT,CASSQERGPNEKLFF
-,TRBV5-1,TRBJ1-4,TRBD1,TGCGCCAGCAGCTTACTGGGACAGTCTGAAAAACTGTTTTTT,CASSLLGQSEKLFF
-,TRBV11-1,TRBJ1-2,-,TGTGCCAGCAGCTTAGATGGACGGACAATATCCTATGGCTACACCTTC,CASSLDGRTISYGYTF